Listed here are 6 T cell receptor beta chains from one sample, sequenced in a study of blood T cell repertoires in COVID-19. Sequencing used immunoSEQ multiplex PCR; TCRdb keeps in-frame clones, though not all of them. In the table there are around 300,000 clones, 70% to 90% of which are singletons. The source material was peripheral blood. The receptors were gathered from a woman between 65 and 79 years old with acute or convalescent COVID-19.

This chain connects TRBV5-4 to TRBJ2-5, with 10 bases identical to TRBD2. Germline assignment: CDR1 SGHNT and CDR2 YYREEE (reference sequence). The CDR3 totals 15 residues. The J segment lost 1 base and the V segment lost 5 bases, leaving 5 bases of the junction unmatched. The CDR3 is CASRSAGGGQETQYF. CDR3 coding DNA: TGTGCCAGCAGATCAGCGGGGGGGGGCCAAGAGACCCAGTACTTC.

The chain employs TRBV7-2 and TRBJ2-3; 7 nucleotides match TRBD2. V shed 2 bases and J 6 bases; nucleotides not matched to a gene: 11. CDR1 is SGHTA and CDR2 is FQGNSA in the germline V gene. The CDR3 is made up of 16 amino acids. CDR3 bases: TGTGCCAGCAGCTTACGGACTAGTGTGCTACGGGATACGCAGTATTTT. It yields the protein CASSLRTSVLRDTQYF. Variable domain in full (rest from reference TRBV7-2 and TRBJ2-3): GAGVSQSPSNKVTEKGKDVELRCDPISGHTALYWYRQSLGQGLEFLIYFQGNSAPDKSGLPSDRFSAERTGGSVSTLTIQRTQQEDSAVYLCASSLRTSVLRDTQYFGPGTRLTVL.

The chain combines TRBV6-5 with TRBJ1-4; D remains unclear. CDR3 length: 11 residues. CDR1 MNHEY and CDR2 SVGAGI come from the germline V gene. V gave up 7 bases and J gave up 8 bases, with 8 bases separating them. For the CDR3, the DNA is TGTGCCAGCAAAAGCAGGGAAAAACTGTTTTTT. Translating it yields CASKSREKLFF.

The genes are TRBV7-9 and TRBJ1-4; no reliable D call. This CDR3 comprises 15 residues. The germline gives CDR1 SEHNR, CDR2 FQNEAQ (reference sequence). The V end lost 6 bases, the J end lost 8 bases, and 19 bases lay between the germline ends. In nucleotides, the CDR3 is TGTGCCAGCAGTTCGACCCCAGTAGGCGGCGAAAAACTGTTTTTT. Amino acids: CASSSTPVGGEKLFF.

This clone was seen more than once but under ten times. This sample also contains other DNA sequences that code for the same CDR3. The CDR3 region is CASSFFPSGLGTDTQYF. CDR3 nucleotides: TGCGCCAGCAGCTTTTTTCCTAGCGGATTGGGCACAGATACGCAGTATTTT. The chain couples TRBV5-1 to TRBJ2-3, with 7 bases fitting TRBD2. Germline loops: CDR1 SGHRS, CDR2 YFSETQ. The V gene end was trimmed by 2 bases and the J gene end by 1 base; junction bases not matched to a gene: 10. The CDR3 is 17 amino acids. Using reference TRBV5-1 and TRBJ2-3 for the parts outside the CDR3, the full variable domain is KAGVTQTPRYLIKTRGQQVTLSCSPISGHRSVSWYQQTPGQGLQFLFEYFSETQRNKGNFPGRFSGRQFSNSRSEMNVSTLELGDSALYLCASSFFPSGLGTDTQYFGPGTRLTVL.

The chain recombines TRBV20-1 with TRBJ1-3; no clear D gene. There are 11 residues in the CDR3. The germline CDR1 and CDR2 sequences are DFQATT and SNEGSKA (reference sequence). V lost 4 bases and J lost 2, with 3 bases in between. The CDR3 loop is CSATTGNTIYF. DNA for the CDR3: TGCAGTGCTACTACTGGAAACACCATATATTTT.